This T cell receptor beta chain was sequenced for a study of graft-versus-host responses after intestinal transplantation. Study summary: Every recipient had anti-thymocyte globulin induction and roughly 3 years of tacrolimus plus steroids.

Details on this clone: The antigen is not known.

Germline V gene lookup returns CDR1 SGHAT and CDR2 FQNNGV. CDR3 length: 15 residues. Trimming shortened V by 1 base and J by 0 bases, and 8 bases separated the two germline ends. Sequenced by immunoSEQ multiplex PCR; TCRdb stores in-frame clones only, minus some. The sample consists of 85,000 to 100,000 clones, more than 85% of them appearing once. Study observations and caveats: Graft-donor T cell macrochimerism coincided with high graft-versus-host to host-versus-graft clonal ratios in allografts. Early after transplant, HvG declines were associated with peak levels of circulating GvH clones.

V and J are TRBV11-2 and TRBJ2-3, with a tentative D call TRBD2 (5 bases). The TCR originated in a human donor who was the organ donor for an intestinal transplant. Source: unstimulated CD4+ T cells sorted from spleen or lymph node cells, taken before transplant. CDR3 region: CASSLVGLSTDTQYF. The CDR3 coding sequence is TGTGCCAGCAGCTTAGTAGGACTTAGCACAGATACGCAGTATTTT. The full variable domain, with the rest looked up from reference TRBV11-2 and TRBJ2-3, is EAGVAQSPRYKIIEKRQSVAFWCNPISGHATLYWYQQILGQGPKLLIQFQNNGVVDDSQLPKDRFSAERLKGVDSTLKIQPAKLEDSAVYLCASSLVGLSTDTQYFGPGTRLTVL.